Shown below are 32 T cell receptor beta chains from a single sample sequenced in a study of cytomegalovirus exposure and HLA in healthy donors. The table came from immunoSEQ multiplex PCR; TCRdb's copy has only in-frame clones and leaves some out. The sample lists about 160,000 clones; 84% were seen once. Sequencing was done on a sample of PBMCs. These receptors originate from a man aged 25 to 40 in good health and CMV-seropositive.

J is TRBJ2-3 and V is TRBV15, with D possibly being TRBD1 (5 bases). Germline V gene sequence: CDR1 LNHNV, CDR2 YYDKDF (reference sequence). This CDR3 has 15 residues. The V gene lost 1 base and the J gene lost 4 bases, with 12 bases spanning the gap. DNA of the CDR3: TGTGCCACCAGCAGAGTAGGGGATAATGCAGATACGCAGTATTTT. Encoded protein: CATSRVGDNADTQYF.

The CDR3 region is CASSPPGQGIYEQYF. In DNA form, the CDR3 reads TGTGCCAGCTCACCACCAGGCCAGGGTATCTACGAGCAGTACTTC. V gene TRBV18 combines with J gene TRBJ2-7, with D perhaps TRBD1 (5 bases). Germline CDR1 KGHSH, CDR2 LQKENI. Trimming stripped 0 bases from V and 3 bases from J, with 12 bases between. The CDR3 sequence is 15 residues long.

The CDR3 DNA follows: TGTGCCAGCAGTCTGGGACTAGCGGGAACGGATACGCAGTATTTT. This sequence encodes CASSLGLAGTDTQYF. This chain links TRBV2 with TRBJ2-3; 13 bases agree with TRBD2. The CDR3 contains 15 residues. The germline V gene encodes CDR1 SNHLY and CDR2 FYNNEI. V shed 5 bases and J 6 bases; nucleotides not matched to a gene: 5.

V is TRBV6-4 and J is TRBJ2-5; maybe TRBD2 (6 bases). Germline CDR1 reads MRHNA; CDR2 reads SNTAGT. Between the trimmed V and J ends, which lost 10 bases and 2 bases, there was a span of 26 bases. This CDR3 is 17 amino acids long. The DNA for the CDR3 is TGTGCCATTCGTACCCCGGGGTGGGGCGGGGAGCAAGAGACCCAGTACTTC. Its protein product is CAIRTPGWGGEQETQYF.

The chain joins TRBV2 to TRBJ1-1, with 8 bases matching TRBD1. With 6 bases clipped from V and 5 bases from J, the junction kept 11 bases outside the gene matches. CDR3 length: 15 residues. Germline-derived CDR1 and CDR2 are SNHLY and FYNNEI. In nucleotides, the CDR3 is TGTGCCAGCAGACCCAGAAGGACAGGGTGGACTGAAGCTTTCTTT. Translated, it gives CASRPRRTGWTEAFF.

The rearrangement links TRBV5-6 to TRBJ1-1, with TRBD1 matching over 7 bases. V dropped 4 bases and J dropped 4; count of bases not matched to a gene: 10. The CDR3 sequence is 15 residues long. Per germline, CDR1 SGHDT and CDR2 YYEEEE. The CDR3 region has the DNA TGTGCCAGCAGCGCCACAGGGGCAAGGGGCACTGAAGCTTTCTTT. This codes for CASSATGARGTEAFF.

CDR3 sequence reads: CASSTPSGGPLDTQYF. CDR3 nucleotides: TGTGCCAGTAGTACCCCTAGCGGGGGCCCATTAGATACGCAGTATTTT. The rearrangement joins TRBV19 to TRBJ2-3; the match to TRBD2 covers 10 bases. Germline assignment: CDR1 LNHDA and CDR2 SQIVND (reference sequence). The V gene end was trimmed by 4 bases and the J gene end by 5 bases; junction bases not matched to a gene: 9. There are 16 residues in the CDR3.

This chain joins TRBV6-1 and TRBJ1-2; a possible D gene is TRBD1 (6 bases). The germline V and J ends were trimmed by 2 bases and 2 bases, with 12 bases remaining between them. The length of the CDR3 is 15 residues. CDR1 is MNHNS and CDR2 is SASEGT in the germline V gene. The CDR3 DNA reads as TGTGCCAGCAGTGAAAGAGCAGGGGCCAACTATGGCTACACCTTC. Translating gives CASSERAGANYGYTF.

The CDR3: CASSPNPLAGGLNEQFF. CDR3 sequence (DNA): TGCGCCAGCAGCCCCAACCCCCTAGCGGGGGGGCTCAATGAGCAGTTCTTC. The chain has TRBV4-1 and TRBJ2-1; TRBD2 aligns across 12 bases. In germline, CDR1 is MGHRA, CDR2 YSYEKL. The CDR3 is 17 amino acids. The V segment lost 4 bases and the J segment 6 bases; nucleotides outside the gene matches: 10.

In DNA, the CDR3 is TGTGCCTGGAGACAGCGGGGGAGCTCCTACGAGCAGTACTTC. It yields the protein CAWRQRGSSYEQYF. The genes are TRBV30 and TRBJ2-7; 8 bases line up with TRBD2. The CDR3 is 14 amino acids. Germline V gene data show CDR1 as GTSNPN and CDR2 as SVGIG (reference sequence). Trimming cost V 3 bases and J 0 bases; bases outside gene matches: 4.

Worth noting for this clone: The same CDR3 can be traced to other DNA sequences in this sample. CDR3 in DNA: TGTGCCAGCTCCCGGGACAGAGCGAACACTGAAGCTTTCTTT. Protein sequence: CASSRDRANTEAFF. V gene TRBV2 combines with J gene TRBJ1-1; 7 nucleotides line up with TRBD1. Germline V gene sequence: CDR1 SNHLY, CDR2 FYNNEI. CDR3 length equals 14 residues. The junction had 7 bases not matched to a gene; V was cut back by 8 bases and J by 1 base.

The gene calls are TRBV7-8 and TRBJ2-7; D is perhaps TRBD1 (6 bases). V dropped 2 bases and J dropped 2 bases, with 7 bases sitting between them. CDR3 length: 13 amino acids. Germline values: CDR1 SGHVS, CDR2 FQNEAQ. The chain's CDR3 is CASSLQGPYEQYF. DNA for the CDR3: TGTGCCAGCAGCTTACAGGGGCCCTACGAGCAGTACTTC.

The chain links TRBV6-5 to TRBJ2-1; TRBD1 matches at 9 bases. V shed 4 bases, J shed 6 bases, and the junction held 4 bases outside the gene matches. Germline V gene lookup returns CDR1 MNHEY and CDR2 SVGAGI. The CDR3 covers 14 residues. The DNA for the CDR3 is TGTGCCAGCAGTTCGGGACAGGGATCCAATGAGCAGTTCTTC. Translation: CASSSGQGSNEQFF.

This clone was detected only a few times. The J gene is TRBJ1-6, the V gene TRBV29-1, with D unresolved. Germline assignment: CDR1 SQVTM and CDR2 ANQGSEA. This CDR3 is 13 amino acids long. Trimming took off 5 bases at V and 8 bases at J, with 13 bases between the two ends. CDR3 amino acids: CSVQSHEDSPLHF. The CDR3 DNA reads as TGCAGCGTTCAGTCCCATGAGGATTCACCCCTCCACTTT.

The chain uses TRBV27 and TRBJ2-3; tentative D call: TRBD1 (5 bases). V shed 5 bases and J shed 4 bases, with 10 bases lying between them. Per germline, CDR1 MNHEY and CDR2 SMNVEV (reference sequence). The CDR3 extends over 13 amino acids. This CDR3 reads CASSQDSADTQYF. The CDR3 DNA reads TGTGCCAGCAGTCAAGACAGTGCAGATACGCAGTATTTT.

This clone has only a few counts. For the CDR3, the DNA is TGTGCCAGCAGCTCGCAAATGACTCAAACCGGGGAGCTGTTTTTT. Amino acids: CASSSQMTQTGELFF. V usage is TRBV5-5 and J usage is TRBJ2-2, with D unclear. Looked up from germline, CDR1 is SGHKS and CDR2 is YYEKEE (reference sequence). The V end lost 3 bases, the J end lost 5 bases, and 14 bases lay between the germline ends. The CDR3 consists of 15 residues.

This chain links TRBV7-7 with TRBJ2-3; 7 bases align to TRBD1. The CDR3 has 13 amino acids. J lost 6 bases, V lost 3 bases, and 3 bases had no gene match. Per germline, CDR1 SSHAT and CDR2 FNYEAQ (reference sequence). DNA for the CDR3: TGTGCCAGCAGCTTCGGACAGGTTGATACGCAGTATTTT. Amino acid sequence: CASSFGQVDTQYF.

V is TRBV28 and J is TRBJ1-6; D possibly corresponds to TRBD1 (6 bases). The ends were cut back, 7 bases at V and 12 bases at J, with 22 bases in the middle. CDR1 MDHEN and CDR2 SYDVKM come from the germline V gene. This CDR3 has 15 amino acids. As DNA, the CDR3 is TGTGCCAGCACCTTCTCGAGGACAGTTGTTGAACCCCTCCACTTT. Its translation: CASTFSRTVVEPLHF.

This clone has just one count. The genes are TRBV6-1 and TRBJ2-1, with 8 bases lining up with TRBD2. J lost 7 bases, V lost 2 bases, and 10 bases had no gene match. This CDR3 is 16 amino acids long. Germline CDR1 is MNHNS and CDR2 is SASEGT. The CDR3 nucleotides read TGTGCCAGCAGTGAAATAAGCGCGGGGGGTGGGAATGAGCAGTTCTTC. This encodes CASSEISAGGGNEQFF.

This sequence joins TRBV19 and TRBJ2-7, with D tentatively TRBD1 (5 bases). The V gene lost 7 bases and the J gene lost 5 bases, with 15 bases spanning the gap. The length of the CDR3 is 13 residues. The germline CDR1 and CDR2 sequences are LNHDA and SQIVND (reference sequence). In DNA, the CDR3 is TGTGCCAGTAACCCGGCAGGGCATGACGAGCAGTACTTC. Residues: CASNPAGHDEQYF.

J is TRBJ2-1 and V is TRBV18, with D hard to call. The CDR3 length is 17 residues. V dropped 1 base and J dropped 0 bases, with 13 bases sitting between them. Germline V gene sequence: CDR1 KGHSH, CDR2 LQKENI. CDR3 amino acids: CASSPLSLLSSYNEQFF. DNA for the CDR3: TGTGCCAGCTCACCACTTTCTCTATTGAGCTCCTACAATGAGCAGTTCTTC.

Only a few counts were recorded for this clone. V and J are TRBV11-3 and TRBJ1-6, with 7 bases aligning to TRBD1. With V trimmed by 4 bases and J by 5 bases, 2 bases remained unmatched. Germline CDR1 SGHNT, CDR2 YENEEA. This CDR3 spans 14 amino acids. The CDR3 DNA follows: TGTGCCAGCAGCTCTGGACAGGATAATTCACCCCTCCACTTT. It translates to CASSSGQDNSPLHF.

In its sample, this clone was seen once. This chain links TRBV6-5 with TRBJ1-3, with no clear D. The CDR3 runs 16 residues. Germline V gene lookup returns CDR1 MNHEY and CDR2 SVGAGI. Trimming stripped 0 bases from V and 0 bases from J, with 9 bases between. CDR3: CASSYSGPGSGNTIYF. CDR3 in DNA: TGTGCCAGCAGTTACTCGGGCCCTGGCTCTGGAAACACCATATATTTT.

The genes are TRBV7-3 and TRBJ2-1; TRBD1 agrees at 7 bases. This CDR3 spans 12 amino acids. The germline V gene encodes CDR1 SGHTA and CDR2 FQGTGA. V was pared by 2 bases and J by 12 bases, with 4 bases of the junction left unmatched. The CDR3 sequence: CASSLEGGRQFF. In DNA, the CDR3 is TGTGCCAGCAGCTTAGAAGGGGGCCGGCAGTTCTTC.

This clone has more than one count but fewer than ten. The genes are TRBV27 and TRBJ2-7; 16 bases line up with TRBD2. CDR1 and CDR2 from the germline V gene are MNHEY and SMNVEV (reference sequence). The CDR3 has 16 amino acids. V shed 4 bases and J 2 bases; nucleotides not matched to a gene: 2. The CDR3 DNA is TGTGCCAGCAGTTCGGGACTAGCGGGAGGGGCCTACGAGCAGTACTTC. Encoded protein: CASSSGLAGGAYEQYF.

V and J are TRBV9 and TRBJ2-3, with 12 positions matching TRBD2. With V trimmed by 4 bases and J by 3 bases, 12 bases remained unmatched. The CDR3 length is 18 residues. CDR1 is SGDLS, CDR2 YYNGEE, per germline. This chain's CDR3 is CASSSRLAGGPETDTQYF. The CDR3 region has the DNA TGTGCCAGCAGCTCCCGGCTAGCGGGGGGGCCAGAAACAGATACGCAGTATTTT.

The chain links TRBV9 to TRBJ2-2, with 9 bases lining up with TRBD2. J was trimmed by 5 bases and V by 3 bases; bases with no gene match: 8. Germline CDR1 is SGDLS and CDR2 is YYNGEE. This CDR3 is 16 amino acids long. The CDR3 loop is CASSEGLAAVTGELFF. The CDR3 DNA reads TGTGCCAGCAGCGAGGGACTAGCTGCTGTAACCGGGGAGCTGTTTTTT.

The CDR3 DNA is TGTGCCAGCAGTCCCGCTGCTAGCACCGGGGAGCTGTTTTTT. This translates into CASSPAASTGELFF. This chain joins TRBV11-2 and TRBJ2-2; D is uncertain. The CDR3 contains 14 residues. Trimming took 6 bases from V and 4 from J, leaving 12 bases between them. Looked up from germline, CDR1 is SGHAT and CDR2 is FQNNGV.

The rearrangement links TRBV28 to TRBJ2-7, with a tentative D call TRBD2 (5 bases). The CDR3 spans 12 residues. With 5 bases removed from V and 4 bases from J, the gap between germline ends came to 9 bases. Germline V gene sequence: CDR1 MDHEN, CDR2 SYDVKM. The CDR3 region is CASSEGVYEQYF. CDR3 DNA sequence: TGTGCCAGCAGTGAGGGAGTTTACGAGCAGTACTTC.

CDR3 loop: CASSRLAGAYNEQFF. CDR3 DNA: TGTGCCAGCAGCAGACTAGCGGGGGCTTACAATGAGCAGTTCTTC. The chain uses TRBV7-7 and TRBJ2-1, with 12 bases lining up with TRBD2. J lost 4 bases, V lost 5 bases, and 3 bases had no gene match. This CDR3 is built from 15 residues. Germline lookup yields CDR1 SSHAT and CDR2 FNYEAQ (reference sequence).

The gene calls are TRBV5-1 and TRBJ2-2; 13 nucleotides agree with TRBD2. The germline CDR1 and CDR2 sequences are SGHRS and YFSETQ. The CDR3 runs 17 residues. The V gene end was trimmed by 0 bases and the J gene end by 4 bases; junction bases not matched to a gene: 3. The CDR3 DNA is TGCGCCAGCAGCTTGGGAACTAGCGGGAGGGCCACCGGGGAGCTGTTTTTT. Amino acids: CASSLGTSGRATGELFF. Looking up the rest from reference TRBV5-1 and TRBJ2-2 gives the full variable domain: KAGVTQTPRYLIKTRGQQVTLSCSPISGHRSVSWYQQTPGQGLQFLFEYFSETQRNKGNFPGRFSGRQFSNSRSEMNVSTLELGDSALYLCASSLGTSGRATGELFFGEGSRLTVL.

This rearrangement joins TRBV6-5 to TRBJ2-7, with a tentative D call TRBD1 (5 bases). Germline V CDR1 and CDR2: MNHEY, SVGAGI. V dropped 10 bases and J dropped 1 base, with 14 bases sitting between them. CDR3 length: 13 residues. CDR3 coding DNA: TGTGCCACTATCTCGGACACATCCTACGAGCAGTACTTC. It codes for CATISDTSYEQYF.